The sequence of this TCR beta chain was determined in a study of early T cells in non-severe SARS-CoV-2 infection. Background on the study: Unpaired chains resulted from sequencing bulk RNA of unsorted whole blood.

Study results and caveats: The study's VDJdb matching favored anti-spike CD8 responses and missed private and CD4 specificities.

This CDR3 is 15 amino acids long. V lost 4 bases to trimming and J lost 4 bases; unmatched junction nucleotides: 10. Germline V lookup: CDR1 ENHRY, CDR2 SYGVKD. This clonotype was detected only a few times. Its antigen is not known. Attached unique molecular identifiers marked individual cDNA molecules. MiXCR, run by TCRdb on the 5' RACE reads, gives a single entry per CDR3 protein. The repertoire includes 76,000 or so distinct CDR3 sequences, about 11% of them detected once, and around 5% sits in the top ten. The chain joins TRBV10-3 to TRBJ2-7; 7 positions agree with TRBD2. The sample was whole blood. The source of this sequence is an adult who was a healthcare worker with PCR-confirmed SARS-CoV-2 infection or an uninfected control (not recorded which). This chain's CDR3 is CAISGGREGTYEQYF. The DNA for the CDR3 is TGTGCCATCAGTGGTGGAAGGGAGGGAACGTACGAGCAGTACTTC.